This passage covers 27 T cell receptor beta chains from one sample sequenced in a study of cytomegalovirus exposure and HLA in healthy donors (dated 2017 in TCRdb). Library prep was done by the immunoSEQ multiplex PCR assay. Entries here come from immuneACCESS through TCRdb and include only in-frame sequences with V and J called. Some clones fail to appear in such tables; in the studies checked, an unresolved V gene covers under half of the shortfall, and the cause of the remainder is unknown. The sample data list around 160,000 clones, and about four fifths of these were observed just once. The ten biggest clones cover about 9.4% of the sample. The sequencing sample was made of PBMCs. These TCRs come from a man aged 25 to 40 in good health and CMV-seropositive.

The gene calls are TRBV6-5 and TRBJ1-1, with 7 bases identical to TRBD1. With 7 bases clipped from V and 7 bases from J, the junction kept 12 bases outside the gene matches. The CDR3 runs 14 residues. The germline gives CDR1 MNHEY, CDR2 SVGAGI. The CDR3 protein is CASTKGQKTGEAFF. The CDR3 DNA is TGTGCCAGCACCAAGGGACAGAAAACTGGTGAAGCTTTCTTT.

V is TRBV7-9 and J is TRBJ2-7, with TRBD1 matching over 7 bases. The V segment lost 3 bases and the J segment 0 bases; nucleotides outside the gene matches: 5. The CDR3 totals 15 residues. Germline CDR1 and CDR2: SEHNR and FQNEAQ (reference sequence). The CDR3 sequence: CASSLQGQSSYEQYF. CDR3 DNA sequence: TGTGCCAGCAGCTTGCAGGGACAGAGCTCCTACGAGCAGTACTTC.

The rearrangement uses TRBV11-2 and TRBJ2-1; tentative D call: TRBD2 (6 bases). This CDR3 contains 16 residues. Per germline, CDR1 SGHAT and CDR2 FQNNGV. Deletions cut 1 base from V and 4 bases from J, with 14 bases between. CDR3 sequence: CASSLAVVAAYNEQFF. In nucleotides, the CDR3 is TGTGCCAGCAGCTTAGCAGTTGTAGCGGCTTACAATGAGCAGTTCTTC.

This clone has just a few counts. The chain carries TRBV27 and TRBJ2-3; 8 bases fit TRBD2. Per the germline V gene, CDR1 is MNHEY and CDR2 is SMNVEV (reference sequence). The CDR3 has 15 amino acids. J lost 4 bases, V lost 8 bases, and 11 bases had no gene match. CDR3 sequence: CASGPGTRRADTQYF. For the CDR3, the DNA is TGTGCCAGCGGCCCCGGGACTAGGCGAGCAGATACGCAGTATTTT.

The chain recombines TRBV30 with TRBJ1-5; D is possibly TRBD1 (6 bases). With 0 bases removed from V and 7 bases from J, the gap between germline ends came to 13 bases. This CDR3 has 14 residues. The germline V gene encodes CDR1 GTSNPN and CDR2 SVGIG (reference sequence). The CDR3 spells CAWSVQGIGQPQHF. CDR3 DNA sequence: TGTGCCTGGAGTGTCCAGGGGATAGGGCAGCCCCAGCATTTT.

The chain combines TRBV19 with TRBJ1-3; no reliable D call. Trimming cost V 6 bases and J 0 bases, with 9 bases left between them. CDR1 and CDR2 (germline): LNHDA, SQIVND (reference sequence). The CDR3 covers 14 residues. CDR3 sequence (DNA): TGTGCCAGTAGGAGTATTAGCTCTGGAAACACCATATATTTT. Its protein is CASRSISSGNTIYF.

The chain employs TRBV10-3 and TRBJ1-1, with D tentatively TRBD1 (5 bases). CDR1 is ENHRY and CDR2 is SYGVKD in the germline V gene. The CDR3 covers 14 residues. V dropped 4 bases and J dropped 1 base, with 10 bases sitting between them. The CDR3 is CAISGGRENTEAFF. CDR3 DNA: TGTGCCATCAGTGGGGGGAGGGAGAACACTGAAGCTTTCTTT.

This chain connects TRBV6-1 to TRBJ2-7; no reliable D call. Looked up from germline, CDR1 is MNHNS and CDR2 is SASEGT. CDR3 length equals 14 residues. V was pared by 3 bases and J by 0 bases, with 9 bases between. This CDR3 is CASSDRPSSYEQYF. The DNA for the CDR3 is TGTGCCAGCAGTGACAGGCCGAGCTCCTACGAGCAGTACTTC.

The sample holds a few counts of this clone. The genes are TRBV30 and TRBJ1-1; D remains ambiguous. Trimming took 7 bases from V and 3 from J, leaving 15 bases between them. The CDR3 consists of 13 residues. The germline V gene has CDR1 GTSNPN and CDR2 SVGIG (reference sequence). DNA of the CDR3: TGTGCCTCCACGGACTTAAGGGACACTGAAGCTTTCTTT. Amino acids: CASTDLRDTEAFF.

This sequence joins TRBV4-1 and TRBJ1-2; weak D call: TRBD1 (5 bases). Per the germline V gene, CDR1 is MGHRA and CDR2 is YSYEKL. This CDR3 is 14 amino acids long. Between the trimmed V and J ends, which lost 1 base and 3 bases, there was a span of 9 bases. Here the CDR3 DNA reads TGCGCCAGCAGCCAAGGGGGGGTGGACTATGGCTACACCTTC. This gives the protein CASSQGGVDYGYTF.

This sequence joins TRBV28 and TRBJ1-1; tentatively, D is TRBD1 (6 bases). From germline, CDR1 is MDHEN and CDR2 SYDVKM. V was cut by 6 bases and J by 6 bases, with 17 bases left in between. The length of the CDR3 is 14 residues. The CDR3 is CASRSTGRWPEAFF. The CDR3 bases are TGTGCCAGCAGAAGTACAGGGAGATGGCCTGAAGCTTTCTTT.

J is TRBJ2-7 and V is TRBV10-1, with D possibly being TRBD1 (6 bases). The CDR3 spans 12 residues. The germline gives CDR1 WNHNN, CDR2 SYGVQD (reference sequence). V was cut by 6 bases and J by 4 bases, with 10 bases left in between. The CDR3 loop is CASSQGIYEQYF. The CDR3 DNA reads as TGCGCCAGCAGCCAGGGGATTTACGAGCAGTACTTC.

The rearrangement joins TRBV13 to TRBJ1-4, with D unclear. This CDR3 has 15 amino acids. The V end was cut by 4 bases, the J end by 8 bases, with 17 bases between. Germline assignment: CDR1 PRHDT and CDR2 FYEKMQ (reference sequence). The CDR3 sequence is CASSSQAGAGEKLFF. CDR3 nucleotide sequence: TGTGCCAGCAGCTCCCAGGCGGGAGCGGGGGAAAAACTGTTTTTT.

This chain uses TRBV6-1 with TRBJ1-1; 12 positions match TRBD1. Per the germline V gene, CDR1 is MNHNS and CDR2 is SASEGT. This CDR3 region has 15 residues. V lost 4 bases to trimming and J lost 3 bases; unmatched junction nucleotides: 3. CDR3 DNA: TGTGCCAGCAGTGTGGGACAGGGGGCGGACACTGAAGCTTTCTTT. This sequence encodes CASSVGQGADTEAFF.

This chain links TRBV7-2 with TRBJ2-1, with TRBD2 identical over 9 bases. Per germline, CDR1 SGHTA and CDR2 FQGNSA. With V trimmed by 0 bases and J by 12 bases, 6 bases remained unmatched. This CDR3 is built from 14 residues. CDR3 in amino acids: CASSLAPSGEGQFF. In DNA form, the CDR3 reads TGTGCCAGCAGCTTAGCGCCTAGCGGGGAGGGGCAGTTCTTC.

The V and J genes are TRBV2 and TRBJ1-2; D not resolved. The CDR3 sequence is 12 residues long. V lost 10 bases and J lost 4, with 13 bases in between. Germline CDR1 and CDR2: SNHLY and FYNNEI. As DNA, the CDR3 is TGTGCCAACTCACCGGAGCCCTATGGCTACACCTTC. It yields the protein CANSPEPYGYTF.

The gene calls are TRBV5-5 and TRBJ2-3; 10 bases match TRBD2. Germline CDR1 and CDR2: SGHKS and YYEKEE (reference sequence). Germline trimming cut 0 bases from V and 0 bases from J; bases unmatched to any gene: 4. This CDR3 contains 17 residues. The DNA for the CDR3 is TGTGCCAGCAGCTTGGTTCTAGCGGGGGCGAGCACAGATACGCAGTATTTT. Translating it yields CASSLVLAGASTDTQYF.

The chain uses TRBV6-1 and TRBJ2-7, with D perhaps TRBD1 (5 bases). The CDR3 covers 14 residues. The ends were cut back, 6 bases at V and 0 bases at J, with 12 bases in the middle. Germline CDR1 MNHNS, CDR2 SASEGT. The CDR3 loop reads CASRTDFSSYEQYF. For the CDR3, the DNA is TGTGCCAGCAGGACAGATTTCAGCTCCTACGAGCAGTACTTC.

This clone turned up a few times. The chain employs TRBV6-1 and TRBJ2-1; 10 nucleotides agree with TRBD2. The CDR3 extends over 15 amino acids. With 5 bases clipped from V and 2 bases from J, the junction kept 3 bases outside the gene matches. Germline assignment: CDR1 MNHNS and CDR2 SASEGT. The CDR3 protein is CASSSTSGAYNEQFF. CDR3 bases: TGTGCCAGCAGTTCCACTAGCGGGGCCTACAATGAGCAGTTCTTC.

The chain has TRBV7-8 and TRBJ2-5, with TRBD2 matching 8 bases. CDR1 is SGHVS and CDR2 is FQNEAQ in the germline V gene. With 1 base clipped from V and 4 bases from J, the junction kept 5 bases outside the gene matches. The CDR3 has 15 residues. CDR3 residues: CASSLDAGGRETQYF. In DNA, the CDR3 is TGTGCCAGCAGCTTAGACGCGGGGGGAAGAGAGACCCAGTACTTC.

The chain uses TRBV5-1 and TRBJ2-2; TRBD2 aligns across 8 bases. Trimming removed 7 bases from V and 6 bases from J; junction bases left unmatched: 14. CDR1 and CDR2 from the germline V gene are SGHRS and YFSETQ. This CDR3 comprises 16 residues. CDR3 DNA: TGCGCCAGCTCCTGGAGCAGCGGGAGAACGTCCGGGGAGCTGTTTTTT. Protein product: CASSWSSGRTSGELFF.

The chain's CDR3 is CATSREAGRQFSYEQYF. As DNA, the CDR3 is TGTGCCACCAGCAGAGAGGCAGGCCGCCAATTCTCCTACGAGCAGTACTTC. The V and J genes are TRBV15 and TRBJ2-7; D not certain. This CDR3 region has 17 residues. CDR1 and CDR2 (germline): LNHNV, YYDKDF (reference sequence). Trimming removed 0 bases from V and 0 bases from J, with 15 bases in between.

The CDR3 protein is CASGQGLGSYNEQFF. CDR3 sequence (DNA): TGTGCCAGCGGACAGGGATTAGGCTCCTACAATGAGCAGTTCTTC. The chain carries TRBV28 and TRBJ2-1; 8 positions match TRBD1. J gave up 0 bases and V 8 bases, and 6 bases lay outside the gene matches. The CDR3 totals 15 residues. Looked up from germline, CDR1 is MDHEN and CDR2 is SYDVKM. Full variable domain (outside the CDR3, taken from reference TRBV28 and TRBJ2-1): DVKVTQSSRYLVKRTGEKVFLECVQDMDHENMFWYRQDPGLGLRLIYFSYDVKMKEKGDIPEGYSVSREKKERFSLILESASTNQTSMYLCASGQGLGSYNEQFFGPGTRLTVL.

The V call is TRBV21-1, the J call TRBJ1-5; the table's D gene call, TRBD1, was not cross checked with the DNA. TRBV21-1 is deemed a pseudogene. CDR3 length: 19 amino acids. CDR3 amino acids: CASSKPRDKGKGSNQPQHF. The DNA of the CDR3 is TGTGCCAGCAGCAAACCCCGGGACAAGGGGAAAGGTAGCAATCAGCCCCAGCATTTT.

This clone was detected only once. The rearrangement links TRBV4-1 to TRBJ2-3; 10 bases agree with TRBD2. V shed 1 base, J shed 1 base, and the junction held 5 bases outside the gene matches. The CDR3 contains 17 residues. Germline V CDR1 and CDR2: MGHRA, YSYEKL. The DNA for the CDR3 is TGCGCCAGCAGCCAAGTGGGACTAGCGACTCGCACAGATACGCAGTATTTT. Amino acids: CASSQVGLATRTDTQYF.

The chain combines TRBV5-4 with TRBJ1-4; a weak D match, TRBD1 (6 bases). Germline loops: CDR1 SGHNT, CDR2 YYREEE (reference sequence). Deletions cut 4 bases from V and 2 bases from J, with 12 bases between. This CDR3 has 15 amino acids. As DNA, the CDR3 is TGTGCCAGCAGCACCAGGGGCGCCACTAATGAAAAACTGTTTTTT. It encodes CASSTRGATNEKLFF.

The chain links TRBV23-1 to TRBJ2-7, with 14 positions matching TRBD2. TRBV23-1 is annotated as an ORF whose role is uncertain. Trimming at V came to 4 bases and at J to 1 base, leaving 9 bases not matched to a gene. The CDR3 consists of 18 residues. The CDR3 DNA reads TGCGCCAGCAGTCCATCGGAGGGACTAGCGGGGGATTCCTACGAGCAGTACTTC. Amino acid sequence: CASSPSEGLAGDSYEQYF.